Described below is a single TCR beta chain sequence and its context. What it binds is not known. This record comes from a study of graft-versus-host responses after intestinal transplantation. The data were produced by immunoSEQ multiplex PCR, yet TCRdb's version contains in-frame clones alone and is incomplete. Of 50,000 or so clones in the sample, around 90% were seen once. General study findings and limits: The authors found GvH clones in recipient marrow, some appearing first in ileum or blood. Some patients had graft-donor T cell macrochimerism, and their allografts showed high graft-versus-host to host-versus-graft clonal ratios.

Per the germline V gene, CDR1 is MNHNY and CDR2 is SVGAGI (reference sequence). The CDR3 covers 14 residues. The chain has TRBV6-6 and TRBJ2-5, with 12 nucleotides matching TRBD1. The DNA matches TRBJ2-7 better at its end, which makes the J call doubtful. The sequence was collected from a human donor who was the organ donor for an intestinal transplant. The material sequenced was unstimulated CD4+ T cells sorted from spleen or lymph node cells, taken before transplant. The CDR3 sequence is CASRQGQGAPEQYF. CDR3 in DNA: TGTGCCAGCAGACAGGGACAGGGGGCGCCCGAGCAGTACTTC.